This T cell receptor beta chain came from a study of long-term antiretroviral therapy in people with HIV. General study results and limits: Comparison with controls showed narrower CDR3 length ranges in HIV repertoires. Pre-ART-expanded clones dominated the repertoire at all time points.

immunoSEQ v3.0 was run at survey level. The target of sequencing was about 35,000-50,000 T-cell genomes per sample. Generated by immunoSEQ multiplex PCR, the TCRdb table keeps only in-frame clones and is missing some. Of roughly 44,000 clones listed, roughly 96% are singletons. Note on this clone: The antigen is undetermined.

The study drew at least one pre-ART and at least two post-ART PBMC samples from every donor. The receptor's source is a woman in her forties or fifties with HIV. The starting material was unsorted PBMCs, obtained 3.7 years after starting antiretroviral therapy.

CDR3 region: CASSGLEETQYF. DNA of the CDR3: TGTGCCAGCAGTGGACTAGAGGAGACCCAGTACTTC. The gene calls are TRBV9 and TRBJ2-5, with TRBD2 matching over 7 bases. This CDR3 contains 12 residues. From germline, CDR1 is SGDLS and CDR2 YYNGEE. Trimming cost V 5 bases and J 5 bases; bases outside gene matches: 3.